This record looks at one T cell receptor (beta chain) sequence and its context. The sample originates from a study of CD8+ T cells in alopecia areata. This CDR3 contains 15 residues. Germline trimming cut 6 bases from V and 1 base from J; bases unmatched to any gene: 4. Germline CDR1 SNHLY, CDR2 FYNNEI. Following RNA extraction, reverse transcription yielded cDNA that acted as the sequencing template. Repertoires were generated with immunoSEQ multiplex PCR, while TCRdb's copy carries only in-frame clones and drops some. The sample holds 150,000 or so clones; around 55% are singletons and the top ten take around 5%.

The chain employs TRBV2 and TRBJ1-5, with 9 positions matching TRBD1. This receptor was identified in a human donor in good health. Sequenced: CD4+ T cells sorted from blood. CDR3 region: CASRRQGVSNQPQHF. The CDR3 region has the DNA TGTGCCAGCAGACGACAGGGGGTGAGCAATCAGCCCCAGCATTTT. The entire variable domain, with the rest obtained from reference TRBV2 and TRBJ1-5, is as follows: EPEVTQTPSHQVTQMGQEVILRCVPISNHLYFYWYRQILGQKVEFLVSFYNNEISEKSEIFDDQFSVERPDGSNFTLKIRSTKLEDSAMYFCASRRQGVSNQPQHFGDGTRLSIL.